One and the same sample provided the 2 T cell receptor beta chains below, sequenced in a study of early T cells in non-severe SARS-CoV-2 infection. MiXCR was run by TCRdb on the 5' RACE reads, yielding one entry per CDR3 protein. The sample yields tens of thousands of distinct CDR3 sequences, approximately 6.3% seen once. The sample was whole blood, taken at baseline. These receptors originate from an adult who was a healthcare worker with PCR-confirmed SARS-CoV-2 infection or an uninfected control (not recorded which).

This chain connects TRBV15 to TRBJ1-1, with D hard to call. The V and J ends lost 1 base and 0 bases respectively, with 9 bases between them. The CDR3 runs 15 residues. Germline V gene data show CDR1 as LNHNV and CDR2 as YYDKDF (reference sequence). CDR3 sequence (DNA): TGTGCCACCAGCAGAGGCATGATATTGAACACTGAAGCTTTCTTT. Translating it yields CATSRGMILNTEAFF. Together with reference TRBV15 and TRBJ1-1, the CDR3 gives the full variable domain: DAMVIQNPRYQVTQFGKPVTLSCSQTLNHNVMYWYQQKSSQAPKLLFHYYDKDFNNEADTPDNFQSRRPNTSFCFLDIRSPGLGDTAMYLCATSRGMILNTEAFFGQGTRLTVV.

The chain couples TRBV10-3 to TRBJ1-5; TRBD1 might be the D (5 bases). Germline-derived CDR1 and CDR2 are ENHRY and SYGVKD. CDR3 length equals 13 residues. V shed 8 bases and J shed 3 bases, with 11 bases lying between them. The CDR3 sequence: CAIGGGTNQPQHF. The CDR3 region has the DNA TGTGCCATCGGGGGGGGTACCAATCAGCCCCAGCATTTT.